These 9 T cell receptor beta chains were sequenced from one sample in a study of T-cell reconstitution after alpha-beta-depleted transplantation in children (dated by TCRdb to 2016 to 2017). Overall results and qualifications from the work: Over the following months the frequencies of hyperexpanded clones went down, and after one year T-cell counts and TCRbeta diversity were mostly credited to newly produced T cells.

Which antigens these TCRs recognize remains unknown. Reading the label with the study, this specimen's treatment or condition is: allogeneic hematopoietic cell transplantation with graft depleted of TCRalphabeta T cells and CD19 B cells. Libraries came from PCR. Sequencing relied on an Illumina HiSeq 2500. To normalize quantification of the TCRbeta repertoire, the TCR libraries were built with molecular barcoding that relied on unique molecular identifiers. TCRdb took the public reads, trimmed them with fastp at Q25, ran MiXCR for clone calling and kept in-frame beta chains. Entries that share a CDR3 protein sequence are merged under the most common genes and DNA. Present in this sample are about 300,000 distinct CDR3 sequences, roughly 7.8% of which were seen just once. The ten biggest clones cover approximately 9.1% of the sample. The sequences come from peripheral blood, collected 360 days after TCRalphabeta/CD19-depleted stem cell transplant. The receptor set was obtained from a female patient between 2 and 15 years old who had a stem cell transplant for Fanconi anemia, so the T cells may come from the graft donor.

Only a few counts were recorded for this clonotype. The chain joins TRBV5-1 to TRBJ2-3, with TRBD2 matching 15 bases. Germline V gene data show CDR1 as SGHRS and CDR2 as YFSETQ. Germline trimming cut 4 bases from V and 2 bases from J; bases unmatched to any gene: 11. CDR3 length: 19 amino acids. The DNA for the CDR3 is TGCGCCAGCAGCAACCTACCGGGACTAGCGGGGGGCTACACAGATACGCAGTATTTT. Amino acids: CASSNLPGLAGGYTDTQYF.

This clonotype was observed at least ten times. This chain connects TRBV28 to TRBJ2-1; D perhaps matches TRBD2 (5 bases). V lost 3 bases and J 8 bases, leaving 29 bases between the germline ends. The CDR3 extends over 19 amino acids. The germline V gene has CDR1 MDHEN and CDR2 SYDVKM. CDR3 sequence reads: CASSFPSFRASPTRDEQFF. The CDR3 nucleotides are TGTGCCAGCAGTTTCCCCAGTTTTCGCGCTTCCCCTACGCGGGATGAGCAGTTCTTC.

The chain joins TRBV18 to TRBJ2-1; D not certain. Germline lookup yields CDR1 KGHSH and CDR2 LQKENI. V was shortened by 2 bases and J by 8 bases, with 10 bases between the two germline ends. CDR3 length: 13 residues. CDR3: CASSPKNKDEQFF. DNA of the CDR3: TGTGCCAGCTCACCAAAGAACAAGGATGAGCAGTTCTTC. Full variable domain (remainder filled in from reference TRBV18 and TRBJ2-1): NAGVMQNPRHLVRRRGQEARLRCSPMKGHSHVYWYRQLPEEGLKFMVYLQKENIIDESGMPKERFSAEFPKEGPSILRIQQVVRGDSAAYFCASSPKNKDEQFFGPGTRLTVL.

As for this clonotype: Just one base apart from a much larger clone, this may be a read error. The chain joins TRBV12-3 or TRBV12-4 to TRBJ2-5; 10 bases fit TRBD2. There are 19 residues in the CDR3. CDR3 residues: CTSSLDFRASGGRQETQYF. The CDR3 DNA is TGTACCAGCAGTTTAGATTTTCGGGCTAGCGGGGGCCGTCAAGAGACCCAGTACTTC.

This clonotype was seen repeatedly, ten times or more. V is TRBV5-1 and J is TRBJ2-1; TRBD1 might be the D (5 bases). CDR1 and CDR2 from the germline V gene are SGHRS and YFSETQ. This CDR3 region has 16 residues. V lost 0 bases, J lost 0 bases, and 10 bases lay in between. CDR3 residues: CASSLVGQGSYNEQFF. Written as DNA, the CDR3 is TGCGCCAGCAGCTTGGTAGGGCAGGGCTCCTACAATGAGCAGTTCTTC.

The genes are TRBV2 and TRBJ2-1; 7 bases are a match to TRBD1. V gave up 4 bases and J gave up 0 bases; unmatched junction bases: 6. The CDR3 totals 16 residues. CDR1 is SNHLY, CDR2 FYNNEI, per germline. The CDR3 protein is CASSGPGQYSYNEQFF. The CDR3 coding sequence is TGTGCCAGCAGTGGACCGGGACAGTACTCCTACAATGAGCAGTTCTTC.

This clonotype has a count of ten or more. The rearrangement links TRBV12-3 or TRBV12-4 to TRBJ1-6; tentatively, D is TRBD1 (6 bases). V lost 6 bases and J 7 bases, leaving 13 bases between the germline ends. This CDR3 comprises 14 residues. The CDR3 reads CASSKGGENSPLHF. The CDR3 DNA sequence: TGTGCCAGCAGCAAGGGGGGAGAGAATTCACCCCTCCACTTT.

This clonotype came up many times. CDR3 DNA sequence: TGTGCCAGCAGTATTAGGAGCGGGGGCTACAATGAGCAGTTCTTC. This codes for CASSIRSGGYNEQFF. V usage is TRBV25-1 and J usage is TRBJ2-1; 8 bases map to TRBD2. Per the germline V gene, CDR1 is MGHDK and CDR2 is SYGVNS. The length of the CDR3 is 15 residues. V was pared by 5 bases and J by 3 bases, with 6 bases of the junction left unmatched.

At least ten counts were recorded for this clonotype. The chain employs TRBV4-3 and TRBJ2-1, with TRBD2 identical over 12 bases. The germline gives CDR1 LGHNA, CDR2 YSLEER. CDR3 length equals 15 residues. V was clipped by 4 bases and J by 9 bases; unmatched bases: 7. CDR3: CASSPTSGGLGEQFF. Here the CDR3 DNA reads TGCGCCAGCAGCCCCACTAGCGGGGGGCTGGGTGAGCAGTTCTTC.